The clone carrying this T cell receptor (beta chain) was seen many times. Its specificity is not known. Molecular barcoding with unique molecular identifiers was used for the TCRbeta library. TCRdb re-called the PCR reads through MiXCR, storing one row per CDR3 protein. The sample lists 500,000 to 750,000 distinct CDR3 sequences; 10% to 15% were seen once. This sample was included in a study of T-cell reconstitution after alpha-beta-depleted transplantation in children. Study-wide results and limits: One year post-transplant, T-cell counts and diversity were largely derived from T cells produced anew.

Germline V gives CDR1 SGHVS, CDR2 FQNEAQ. This CDR3 is built from 16 residues. V shed 5 bases, J shed 9 bases, and the junction held 14 bases outside the gene matches. This specimen consisted of PBMCs, mostly from graft donor cells, obtained 360 days after TCRalphabeta/CD19-depleted stem cell transplant. This sequence originates from a male patient younger than 18 who had a stem cell transplant for acute myeloid leukemia, so the T cells may come from the graft donor. The chain links TRBV7-8 to TRBJ2-1; TRBD2 agrees at 9 bases. CDR3 coding DNA: TGTGCCAGCAGCCCTCCCTGGCGGGAGGGCATCGGTGAGCAGTTCTTC. Protein sequence: CASSPPWREGIGEQFF.